A single TCR beta chain is shown here with its context. Its antigen specificity is not known. Base qualities are not recorded, but no much larger clone differs from it by a single base. TCRbeta CDR3 regions were amplified from genomic DNA by means of the immunoSEQ Assay, a bias-controlled multiplex PCR. The original methods were these. Nucleated cell counts per sample were estimated from amplification of reference gene primers within the assay. Sequence reads were collapsed and filtered to measure the absolute abundance of every unique TCRbeta CDR3 rearrangement. For each sample, productive Simpson clonality was calculated as the square root of Simpson's diversity index over productive rearrangements. Held by TCRdb, this immuneACCESS table contains in-frame sequences only and omits some clones. Under half of the omission traces to an unresolved V gene where checked; the cause of the rest is unknown. The DNA gave D and trimming, while V, J and clone size come from that table. Across this sample there are 250,000 to 300,000 clones, with around 87% seen only once. Around 5.1% of the sample is taken by the ten largest.

One collaborating source in Seattle enrolled patients while the patients were actively infected and followed the patients over time throughout the course of disease. Collaborating institutions collected whole blood in K2EDTA tubes following their own protocols. For TCRbeta analysis, collaborators shipped samples as frozen whole blood, isolated PBMCs, or DNA extracted from either of those sample types. From the cysteine up to the phenylalanine, the CDR3 has a length of 17 residues. The read is trimmed to its CDR3 DNA, 51 bases read in frame from base 1. V loses 4 bases at its end and J loses 0 bases; junction bases beyond the gene matches: 11. CDR1 and CDR2, looked up from the germline V gene, are SQVTM and ANQGSEA. These data originate in a study of blood T cell repertoires in COVID-19 (dated by TCRdb to the early 2020s). For the wider study: Samples from collaborators originated in the United States, Italy and Spain and spanned both the acute and convalescent phases of COVID-19. The material from the prospective study consisted of cDNA or gDNA derived from T cells, B-cell-depleted T cells, or PBMCs. The dataset comprised deeply sampled blood TCRbeta repertoires from subjects exposed to, actively infected with, or recovered from COVID-19. The repertoires were released in a freely available public database meant as a resource for research on the immune response to SARS-CoV-2. Samples were obtained from the ongoing ImmuneRACE study (first 160 participants) and from 1,254 subjects provided by 6 global collaborators. Nearly every sample came with metadata listing a de-identified subject ID, COVID-19 status, age in years and sex. Where available, HLA class I and class II types were obtained from metadata supplied by the sample provider rather than from assay-based typing. Overall results and qualifications from the work: Clinical and demographic metadata were provided uncurated, with the amount varying by source and participant.

The rearrangement combines TRBV29-1 with TRBJ2-7; TRBD2 aligns with 11 central bases. The receptor's source is an older woman with COVID-19, enrolled during active disease. Sequencing was performed on peripheral blood. The nucleotide sequence reads TGCAGCGTTGTTGTCTGGGCTAGCGGGAGGAACTCCTACGAGCAGTACTTC. It is translated as CSVVVWASGRNSYEQYF.